Shown below are 22 T cell receptor beta chains from a single sample sequenced in a study of cytomegalovirus exposure and HLA in healthy donors (dated by TCRdb to the late 2010s). Receptor amplification or capture employed the immunoSEQ multiplex PCR assay. For the multiplex PCR, a mixture combining 60 forward primers for TCR Vbeta segments and 13 reverse primers for TCR Jbeta segments was used. Held by TCRdb, this immuneACCESS table contains in-frame sequences only and omits some clones. Under half of the omission traces to an unresolved V gene where checked; the cause of the rest is unknown. The sample data list 77,000 or so clones, and 60% to 85% of these were observed just once. The ten largest clonotypes hold around 1.5% of the sample. Sequenced material: PBMCs. These receptors were taken from a middle-aged man in good health and CMV-seronegative.

The CDR3 sequence: CASSGTSGSYEQYF. The CDR3 nucleotides read TGTGCCAGCAGTGGGACTAGCGGTTCCTACGAGCAGTACTTC. The rearrangement joins TRBV5-6 to TRBJ2-7; 11 bases line up with TRBD2. V was clipped by 5 bases and J by 1 base; unmatched bases: 2. Germline V gene lookup returns CDR1 SGHDT and CDR2 YYEEEE. CDR3 length: 14 amino acids.

The chain is built from TRBV7-6 and TRBJ2-7; D might be TRBD1 (5 bases). Germline V lookup: CDR1 SGHVS, CDR2 FNYEAQ. The CDR3 runs 15 residues. V was pared by 4 bases and J by 7 bases, with 20 bases between. The CDR3 is CASSSRAGQVREQYF. DNA for the CDR3: TGTGCCAGCAGCTCCCGGGCAGGGCAAGTGAGGGAGCAGTACTTC. Using reference TRBV7-6 and TRBJ2-7 for the parts outside the CDR3, the full variable domain is GAGVSQSPRYKVTKRGQDVALRCDPISGHVSLYWYRQALGQGPEFLTYFNYEAQQDKSGLPNDRFSAERPEGSISTLTIQRTEQRDSAMYRCASSSRAGQVREQYFGPGTRLTVT.

This chain uses TRBV7-9 with TRBJ2-7; D is undetermined. Germline V gene data show CDR1 as SEHNR and CDR2 as FQNEAQ (reference sequence). CDR3 size: 13 residues. Trimming cost V 4 bases and J 1 base, with 8 bases left between them. CDR3 sequence reads: CASSYDSSYEQYF. Here the CDR3 DNA reads TGTGCCAGCAGCTACGACTCATCCTACGAGCAGTACTTC. Full variable domain (missing parts from reference TRBV7-9 and TRBJ2-7): DTGVSQNPRHKITKRGQNVTFRCDPISEHNRLYWYRQTLGQGPEFLTYFQNEAQLEKSRLLSDRFSAERPKGSFSTLEIQRTEQGDSAMYLCASSYDSSYEQYFGPGTRLTVT.

This sequence joins TRBV4-1 and TRBJ2-7; TRBD2 agrees at 8 bases. V lost 3 bases and J lost 4; bases outside the gene matches: 8. Per the germline V gene, CDR1 is MGHRA and CDR2 is YSYEKL. This CDR3 has 15 amino acids. The CDR3 here is CASSHTLAGGYEQYF. Written as DNA, the CDR3 is TGCGCCAGCAGCCACACTCTAGCGGGTGGTTACGAGCAGTACTTC.

The V call is TRBV5-6, the J call TRBJ2-6; D uncertain. The germline V and J ends were trimmed by 7 bases and 1 base, with 9 bases remaining between them. The CDR3 length is 14 residues. Per germline, CDR1 SGHDT and CDR2 YYEEEE. The CDR3 coding sequence is TGTGCCAGCCTGCGGAGTTCTGGGGCCAACGTCCTGACTTTC. Amino acids: CASLRSSGANVLTF.

The rearrangement links TRBV7-9 to TRBJ1-4, with 9 nucleotides matching TRBD1. After removal of 5 bases from V and 8 bases from J, the junction contained 9 bases not matched to a gene. This CDR3 comprises 15 residues. The germline CDR1 and CDR2 sequences are SEHNR and FQNEAQ (reference sequence). The CDR3 region has the DNA TGTGCCAGCAGCGACAGACAGGGGGAGAACGAAAAACTGTTTTTT. Amino acid sequence: CASSDRQGENEKLFF.

This chain links TRBV5-1 with TRBJ2-7, with 7 bases fitting TRBD2. The germline V gene encodes CDR1 SGHRS and CDR2 YFSETQ. V dropped 2 bases and J dropped 3; count of bases not matched to a gene: 5. This CDR3 has 14 amino acids. The CDR3: CASSFSGPGYEQYF. In DNA, the CDR3 is TGCGCCAGCAGCTTTAGCGGGCCTGGCTACGAGCAGTACTTC.

The chain couples TRBV10-3 to TRBJ2-2; 9 bases map to TRBD2. Unmatched junction bases numbered 11, after V lost 8 bases and J lost 4 bases. The germline V gene encodes CDR1 ENHRY and CDR2 SYGVKD. The length of the CDR3 is 16 residues. The CDR3 nucleotides are TGTGCCATCGCTGGTTCAGCGGGAGGAAGCACCGGGGAGCTGTTTTTT. It translates to CAIAGSAGGSTGELFF.

This clone showed up just once. The chain employs TRBV4-1 and TRBJ2-1; maybe TRBD1 (5 bases). The V end lost 0 bases, the J end lost 6 bases, and 15 bases lay between the germline ends. The CDR3 has 16 amino acids. Per the germline V gene, CDR1 is MGHRA and CDR2 is YSYEKL. For the CDR3, the DNA is TGCGCCAGCAGCCAAGATCAGGGAAGCGTCGTCAATGAGCAGTTCTTC. Encoded protein: CASSQDQGSVVNEQFF.

The J gene is TRBJ2-2, the V gene TRBV6-5; 11 nucleotides line up with TRBD2. The trim removed 6 bases at V and 6 bases at J, leaving 6 bases unmatched. CDR1 MNHEY and CDR2 SVGAGI come from the germline V gene. This CDR3 comprises 15 residues. The CDR3 DNA sequence: TGTGCCAGCAGCTCCACTAGCGGGAGATCCGGGGAGCTGTTTTTT. It translates to CASSSTSGRSGELFF.

The V gene is TRBV28, the J gene TRBJ1-2; D perhaps matches TRBD1 (5 bases). Germline-derived CDR1 and CDR2 are MDHEN and SYDVKM. Trimming took 5 bases from V and 4 from J, leaving 20 bases between them. The CDR3 is made up of 16 amino acids. The CDR3 loop is CASSGRSGGVPYGYTF. DNA of the CDR3: TGTGCCAGCAGTGGCCGGTCGGGGGGGGTTCCCTATGGCTACACCTTC.

This rearrangement joins TRBV9 to TRBJ2-2; 8 nucleotides align to TRBD2. V dropped 1 base and J dropped 5; count of bases not matched to a gene: 4. There are 15 residues in the CDR3. Germline V lookup: CDR1 SGDLS, CDR2 YYNGEE. The CDR3: CASSVRAGVTGELFF. The CDR3, as DNA: TGTGCCAGCAGCGTAAGAGCGGGAGTTACCGGGGAGCTGTTTTTT.

Turning to this clone: The same CDR3 arises from other DNA sequences in this sample as well. V and J are TRBV7-3 and TRBJ2-3; 8 bases are a match to TRBD2. V shed 5 bases, J shed 4 bases, and the junction held 5 bases outside the gene matches. This CDR3 is 14 amino acids long. In germline, CDR1 is SGHTA, CDR2 FQGTGA. The CDR3 loop is CASSQTSVADTQYF. CDR3 bases: TGTGCCAGCAGCCAGACTAGCGTAGCAGATACGCAGTATTTT.

The chain uses TRBV7-8 and TRBJ2-7, with D perhaps matching TRBD1 (5 bases). The CDR3 has 11 residues. Germline V gives CDR1 SGHVS, CDR2 FQNEAQ. Trimming removed 5 bases at V and 6 bases at J, with 8 bases between. CDR3 nucleotides: TGTGCCAGCAGCCAAGGGGCCGAGCAGTACTTC. Amino acids: CASSQGAEQYF.

The rearrangement uses TRBV15 and TRBJ2-7, with 7 positions matching TRBD1. The CDR3 totals 14 residues. Germline V lookup: CDR1 LNHNV, CDR2 YYDKDF (reference sequence). The junction had 3 bases not matched to a gene; V was cut back by 3 bases and J by 1 base. As DNA, the CDR3 is TGTGCCACCAGCAGGGACAGGTCTTCCTACGAGCAGTACTTC. It is translated as CATSRDRSSYEQYF. Using reference TRBV15 and TRBJ2-7 for the parts outside the CDR3, the full variable domain is DAMVIQNPRYQVTQFGKPVTLSCSQTLNHNVMYWYQQKSSQAPKLLFHYYDKDFNNEADTPDNFQSRRPNTSFCFLDIRSPGLGDTAMYLCATSRDRSSYEQYFGPGTRLTVT.

This rearrangement joins TRBV5-1 to TRBJ1-4; TRBD1 is a possible D gene (5 bases). The V gene's germline CDR1 is SGHRS and CDR2 YFSETQ. The V and J ends lost 4 bases and 6 bases respectively, with 13 bases between them. The CDR3 has 14 residues. CDR3 residues: CASSGGRQDEKLFF. The DNA of the CDR3 is TGCGCCAGCAGCGGGGGGAGGCAGGATGAAAAACTGTTTTTT.

V is TRBV19 and J is TRBJ1-3; tentative D call: TRBD1 (5 bases). The germline V and J ends were trimmed by 11 bases and 8 bases, with 19 bases remaining between them. The CDR3 loop spans 13 amino acids. Per the germline V gene, CDR1 is LNHDA and CDR2 is SQIVND (reference sequence). The CDR3 DNA is TGTGCCGCGAACAGACGAGGGGAGGACACCATATATTTT. Its protein product is CAANRRGEDTIYF. The variable domain in full, with the rest retrieved from reference TRBV19 and TRBJ1-3, is DGGITQSPKYLFRKEGQNVTLSCEQNLNHDAMYWYRQDPGQGLRLIYYSQIVNDFQKGDIAEGYSVSREKKESFPLTVTSAQKNPTAFYLCAANRRGEDTIYFGEGSWLTVV.

The chain links TRBV6-1 to TRBJ1-4; 9 bases are a match to TRBD1. This CDR3 region has 17 residues. The V gene end was trimmed by 0 bases and the J gene end by 4 bases; junction bases not matched to a gene: 6. Germline assignment: CDR1 MNHNS and CDR2 SASEGT. In nucleotides, the CDR3 is TGTGCCAGCAGTGAAGCCAGGGACAGGGCTCGTAATGAAAAACTGTTTTTT. Its protein is CASSEARDRARNEKLFF.

CDR3 sequence reads: CASSSSGGNNEQFF. DNA of the CDR3: TGTGCCAGCAGCTCCAGCGGCGGGAACAATGAGCAGTTCTTC. This chain connects TRBV7-9 to TRBJ2-1; a possible D gene is TRBD2 (6 bases). Trimming shortened V by 4 bases and J by 5 bases, and 12 bases separated the two germline ends. There are 14 residues in the CDR3. Germline V gene data show CDR1 as SEHNR and CDR2 as FQNEAQ (reference sequence).

V usage is TRBV5-1 and J usage is TRBJ1-5, with 8 bases aligning to TRBD1. J lost 3 bases, V lost 1 base, and 3 bases had no gene match. This CDR3 contains 15 residues. Germline values: CDR1 SGHRS, CDR2 YFSETQ. The CDR3 sequence: CASSLTGGPNQPQHF. CDR3 nucleotides: TGCGCCAGCAGCTTGACAGGGGGTCCCAATCAGCCCCAGCATTTT.

This clone was recorded once. The V call is TRBV5-6, the J call TRBJ1-2, with no clear D. V gave up 2 bases and J gave up 1 base, with 3 bases separating them. Germline loops: CDR1 SGHDT, CDR2 YYEEEE. CDR3 length: 12 amino acids. The CDR3 loop reads CASSFLNYGYTF. In nucleotides, the CDR3 is TGTGCCAGCAGCTTCCTTAACTATGGCTACACCTTC.

V and J are TRBV19 and TRBJ2-3; 8 nucleotides match TRBD2. The length of the CDR3 is 14 residues. The germline gives CDR1 LNHDA, CDR2 SQIVND (reference sequence). With V trimmed by 8 bases and J by 6 bases, 10 bases remained unmatched. CDR3 residues: CASRLAGGPDTQYF. For the CDR3, the DNA is TGTGCCAGTCGGCTGGCGGGAGGACCTGATACGCAGTATTTT.